A selection of T cell receptor beta chains follows, all from one sample in a study of PD-L1 blockade in urothelial cancer. Using immunoSEQ multiplex PCR, the repertoire was profiled, and TCRdb retains in-frame clones only, with some absent. The sample holds almost 90,000 clones, roughly 84% seen once. The input for sequencing was PBMCs, taken around atezolizumab (anti-PD-L1) treatment. Receptors originate from a man aged 55 to 70 with urothelial cancer. The CDR3 runs from the conserved cysteine through the conserved F or W. D genes are given only for firm matches. Rows give clone size only sometimes, using once, few, many, or a class for an expanded clone.

CDR3aa | CDR3nt | abundance | j_gene | d_gene | v_gene
CASSWSPGQGGRKFF | TGCGCCAGCAGCTGGTCCCCGGGACAGGGTGGTCGAAAGTTCTTC | . | TRBJ2-1 | TRBD1 | TRBV5-1
CASSQTGTSGVPSTDTQYF | TGCGCCAGCAGCCAAACCGGGACTAGCGGAGTCCCTAGCACAGATACGCAGTATTTT | . | TRBJ2-3 | TRBD2 | TRBV4-1
CASSLGTGSDYGYTF | TGTGCCAGCAGCTTAGGGACAGGGAGCGACTATGGCTACACCTTC | . | TRBJ1-2 | TRBD1 | TRBV7-8
CASSISNLAVSPLHF | TGTGCCAGTAGTATCAGTAACCTGGCGGTTTCACCCCTCCACTTT | . | TRBJ1-6 | . | TRBV19
CASSQGAGETQYF | TGTGCCAGCAGTCAGGGGGCCGGGGAGACCCAGTACTTC | . | TRBJ2-5 | TRBD1 | TRBV11-2
CASSLVSGVTVSYNEQFF | TGCGCCAGCAGCTTGGTATCGGGAGTAACGGTCTCCTACAATGAGCAGTTCTTC | . | TRBJ2-1 | . | TRBV5-1
CASSLLGGGVYEQYF | TGTGCCAGCAGTTTACTAGGCGGAGGGGTCTACGAGCAGTACTTC | . | TRBJ2-7 | . | TRBV28
CSVGGHSLVQYF | TGCAGCGTTGGGGGCCACAGTTTAGTGCAGTACTTC | . | TRBJ2-7 | . | TRBV29-1
CASSQVLVGQGASNYGYTF | TGCGCCAGCAGCCAAGTCCTTGTCGGACAGGGGGCATCTAACTATGGCTACACCTTC | few | TRBJ1-2 | TRBD1 | TRBV4-1
CASSSPSFSYEQYF | TGTGCCAGCAGTTCCCCCAGTTTCTCCTACGAGCAGTACTTC | . | TRBJ2-7 | . | TRBV28
CASRLTGSNTGELFF | TGTGCCAGCAGATTGACAGGGTCGAACACCGGGGAGCTGTTTTTT | . | TRBJ2-2 | TRBD1 | TRBV6-1
CASSEVRGRGTDTQYF | TGCGCCAGCAGTGAGGTTAGGGGGCGCGGGACAGATACGCAGTATTTT | . | TRBJ2-3 | TRBD1 | TRBV10-1
CATSFLGGLYTF | TGTGCCACTTCATTTTTAGGTGGGCTTTACACCTTC | once | TRBJ1-2 | . | TRBV28
CASSPGWRQFF | TGTGCCAGCAGCCCCGGGTGGAGGCAGTTCTTC | . | TRBJ2-1 | . | TRBV6-5
CASSPAGTTIYNEQFF | TGTGCCAGCTCACCAGCCGGGACTACGATCTACAATGAGCAGTTCTTC | . | TRBJ2-1 | TRBD2 | TRBV18
CASSTYQNTEAFF | TGTGCCAGCAGCACCTACCAGAACACTGAAGCTTTCTTT | . | TRBJ1-1 | . | TRBV11-3
CASRTGTGGGETQYF | TGTGCCAGCAGAACTGGGACAGGGGGCGGTGAGACCCAGTACTTC | . | TRBJ2-5 | TRBD1 | TRBV28
CASSSPAGYGETQYF | TGTGCCAGCAGCTCCCCAGCGGGGTATGGGGAGACCCAGTACTTC | few | TRBJ2-5 | TRBD2 | TRBV5-4
CASSLGPGENTEAFF | TGTGCCAGCAGCTTAGGACCGGGAGAGAACACTGAAGCTTTCTTT | . | TRBJ1-1 | . | TRBV7-3
CASSPSTGNQYEQYF | TGTGCCAGCAGCCCTTCGACAGGGAACCAGTACGAGCAGTACTTC | . | TRBJ2-7 | TRBD1 | TRBV7-2
CASSGGGLGTDTQYF | TGTGCCAGCAGCGGAGGGGGACTAGGCACAGATACGCAGTATTTT | . | TRBJ2-3 | TRBD2 | TRBV9
CASSRTQGAYEQYF | TGTGCCAGCTCACGTACGCAGGGGGCCTACGAGCAGTACTTC | . | TRBJ2-7 | TRBD1 | TRBV18
CASSAPGTGMVNEQFF | TGTGCCAGCAGCGCACCGGGGACAGGGATGGTCAATGAGCAGTTCTTC | . | TRBJ2-1 | TRBD1 | TRBV9
CASSLGTGPSEKLFF | TGCGCCAGCAGCCTAGGGACAGGGCCTAGTGAAAAACTGTTTTTT | . | TRBJ1-4 | TRBD1 | TRBV5-1
CASSFRDSSYEQYF | TGTGCCAGCAGCTTCCGGGACAGCTCCTACGAGCAGTACTTC | . | TRBJ2-7 | TRBD1 | TRBV7-9
CASGGRVSSGNTIYF | TGTGCCAGTGGAGGACGGGTGAGCTCTGGAAACACCATATATTTT | once | TRBJ1-3 | . | TRBV9
CASSLYGGLNTEAFF | TGTGCCAGCAGCTTATACGGGGGGTTGAACACTGAAGCTTTCTTT | . | TRBJ1-1 | . | TRBV7-2
CASSSGLAGTDTQYF | TGTGCCAGCAGTTCGGGACTAGCGGGCACAGATACGCAGTATTTT | . | TRBJ2-3 | TRBD2 | TRBV5-8
CASSMTGGYTEAFF | TGTGCCAGTAGTATGACAGGGGGATACACTGAAGCTTTCTTT | . | TRBJ1-1 | TRBD1 | TRBV19